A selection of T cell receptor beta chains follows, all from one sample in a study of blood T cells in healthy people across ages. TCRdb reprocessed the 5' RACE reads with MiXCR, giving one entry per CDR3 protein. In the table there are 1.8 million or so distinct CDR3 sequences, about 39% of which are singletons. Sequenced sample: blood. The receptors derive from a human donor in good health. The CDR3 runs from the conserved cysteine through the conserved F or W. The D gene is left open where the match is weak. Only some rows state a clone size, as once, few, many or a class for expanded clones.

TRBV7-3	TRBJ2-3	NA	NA	TGTGCCAGCAGCAATGAGGATACGCAGTATTTT	CASSNEDTQYF
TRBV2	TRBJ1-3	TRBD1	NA	TGTGCCAGCGTGCGGGACAGGGAGGAGACTGGAAACACCATATATTTT	CASVRDREETGNTIYF
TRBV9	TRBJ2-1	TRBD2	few	TGTGCCAGCAGCACCAGCGGGAGGGGACAGTACAATGAGCAGTTCTTC	CASSTSGRGQYNEQFF
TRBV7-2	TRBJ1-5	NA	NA	TGTGCCAGCAGCTTAGGGATCAGTCTGTATCAGCCCCAGCATTTT	CASSLGISLYQPQHF
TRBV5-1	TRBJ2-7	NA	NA	TGCGCCAGCAGCCTCCGGGACGCCAACTACGAGCAGTACTTC	CASSLRDANYEQYF
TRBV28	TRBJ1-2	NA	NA	TGTGCCAGCAGTTTTGGAGATGACAGAGACTATGGCTACACCTTC	CASSFGDDRDYGYTF
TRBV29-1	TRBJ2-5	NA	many	TGCAGCGTAAGAGCAGAGATACAAGAGACCCAGTACTTC	CSVRAEIQETQYF
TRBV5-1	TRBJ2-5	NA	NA	TGCGCCAGCAGCTTTACACAGCGAGAGACCCAGTACTTC	CASSFTQRETQYF
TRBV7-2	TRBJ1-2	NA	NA	TGTGCCAGCACCATGGGGCGCTATGGCTACACCTTC	CASTMGRYGYTF
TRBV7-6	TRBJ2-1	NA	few	TGTGCCAGCAGCTTAGCCCAGGCGCATGAGCAGTTCTTC	CASSLAQAHEQFF
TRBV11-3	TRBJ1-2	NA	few	TGTGCCAGCAGCCCCGGACAGCCGCTGGGTGGCTACACCTTC	CASSPGQPLGGYTF
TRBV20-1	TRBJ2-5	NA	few	TGCAGTGCGACACGCGGACTGAGGGAGACCCAGTACTTC	CSATRGLRETQYF
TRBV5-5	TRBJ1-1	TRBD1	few	TGTGCCAGCAGCGTAGACAGGGCCAACACTGAAGCTTTCTTT	CASSVDRANTEAFF
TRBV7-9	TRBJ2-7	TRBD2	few	TGTGCCAGCAGCCTGCTTAGCGGGGGGACCTCCCCCTCCTACGAGCAGTACTTC	CASSLLSGGTSPSYEQYF
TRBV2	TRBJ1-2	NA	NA	TGTGCCAGCAGGGAGGGGAGTGGACCTTATGGCTACACCTTC	CASREGSGPYGYTF
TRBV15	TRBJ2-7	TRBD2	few	TGTGCCACCAGCGGATTTGCCCCGGGACTAGACTCCGAGCAGTACTTC	CATSGFAPGLDSEQYF
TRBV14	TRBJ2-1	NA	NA	TGTGCCAGCAGCCAAATCTGGCAGAACAATGAGCAGTTCTTC	CASSQIWQNNEQFF
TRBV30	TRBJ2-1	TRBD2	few	TGTGCCTGGACCCCGCGGGGGGTCTCCAATGAGCAGTTCTTC	CAWTPRGVSNEQFF
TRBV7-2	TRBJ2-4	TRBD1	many	TGTGCCAGCAGCCTACAGGGGGCCAAAAACATTCAGTACTTC	CASSLQGAKNIQYF
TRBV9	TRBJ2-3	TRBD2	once	TGTGCCAGCAGCCGACGGCGGGGGTCTGATACGCAGTATTTT	CASSRRRGSDTQYF
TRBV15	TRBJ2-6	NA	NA	TGTGCCACCAGCGCCGGGTCGGCTGGGGCCGACGTCCTGACTTTC	CATSAGSAGADVLTF
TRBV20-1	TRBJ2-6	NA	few	TGCAGTGCTAGAGATAGCAGGGAACCCACTGGGGCCAACGTCCTGACTTTC	CSARDSREPTGANVLTF
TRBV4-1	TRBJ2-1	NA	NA	TGCGCCAGCAGCCAAGTTTTCCCCATTGGGGAGCAGTTCTTC	CASSQVFPIGEQFF
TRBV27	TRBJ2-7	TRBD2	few	TGTGCCAGCAGCCCCGGGGTGGGGGAGGGGCACGAGCAGTACTTC	CASSPGVGEGHEQYF
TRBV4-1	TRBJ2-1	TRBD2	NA	TGCGCCAGCAAAAACCCGACAACTAGCGGGAGTTTGAATGAGCAGTTCTTC	CASKNPTTSGSLNEQFF
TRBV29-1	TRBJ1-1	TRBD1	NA	TGCAGCGTGAGTGAGGGAGGGGGCGGCACTGAAGCTTTCTTT	CSVSEGGGGTEAFF
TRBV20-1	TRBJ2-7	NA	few	TGCAGTGCTAGTGGACCCTACGAGCAGTACTTC	CSASGPYEQYF
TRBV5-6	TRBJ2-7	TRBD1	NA	TGTGCCAGCACCGGACAGGGCTTGAATCCCTACGAGCAGTACTTC	CASTGQGLNPYEQYF
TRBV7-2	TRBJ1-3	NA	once	TGTGCCAGCGGGGACGTACTATACTCTGGAAACACCATATATTTT	CASGDVLYSGNTIYF
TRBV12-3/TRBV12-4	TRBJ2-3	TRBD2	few	TGTGCCAGCAGTCCCGGGACTAGCGGGGGGGCAACAGATACGCAGTATTTT	CASSPGTSGGATDTQYF
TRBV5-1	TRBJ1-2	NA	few	TGCGCCAGCTCCTGGGATGGGTCTAACTATGGCTACACCTTC	CASSWDGSNYGYTF
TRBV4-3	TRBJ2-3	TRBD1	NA	TGCGCCAGCAGCCAAGGGGACAGGTCGATATCGGATACGCAGTATTTT	CASSQGDRSISDTQYF
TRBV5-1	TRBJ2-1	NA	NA	TGCGCCAGCAGCTTGACAGGGAACTATGAGCAGTTCTTC	CASSLTGNYEQFF
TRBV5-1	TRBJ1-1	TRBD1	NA	TGCGCGTCGAAGGCCCAGGGGGGAACTGAAGCTTTCTTT	CASKAQGGTEAFF
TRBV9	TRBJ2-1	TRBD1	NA	TGTGCCAGCAGCATAGGACAGGACAATGAGCAGTTCTTC	CASSIGQDNEQFF
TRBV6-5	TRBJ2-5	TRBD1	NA	TGTGCCAGCAGTCCCGGGACAGGCCGAGAGACCCAGTACTTC	CASSPGTGRETQYF
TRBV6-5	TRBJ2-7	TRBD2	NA	TGTGCCAGCAGCCGAGGATATCGGACGGGGGGTGTCGAGCAGTACTTC	CASSRGYRTGGVEQYF
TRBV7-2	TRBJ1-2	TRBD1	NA	TGTGCCAGCAGCTTACAGGGGGCGTCACCCTATGGCTACACCTTC	CASSLQGASPYGYTF
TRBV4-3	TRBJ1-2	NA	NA	TGCGCCAGCAGCCAAGAGTGGACAGCCTATGGCCACACCTTC	CASSQEWTAYGHTF